What follows describes a single T cell receptor beta chain. The antigen is not known. The J segment lost 3 bases and the V segment lost 5 bases, leaving 11 bases of the junction unmatched. The CDR3 has 16 residues. CDR1 is MNHEY, CDR2 SMNVEV, per germline (reference sequence). This sample was included in a study of cytomegalovirus exposure and HLA in healthy donors. Study-wide findings and caveats: Published work reported that the classifier diagnosed cytomegalovirus status with high specificity and sensitivity.

The method was immunoSEQ multiplex PCR; TCRdb's version includes in-frame clones alone and lacks a portion of them. The sample shows about 90,000 clones, roughly 80% of them seen only once. The sequence came from a woman under 30 in good health and CMV-seropositive. The sequenced sample consisted of PBMCs. This rearrangement joins TRBV27 to TRBJ2-7; 9 bases match TRBD1. The CDR3 loop reads CASSPDRGATHYEQYF. Written as DNA, the CDR3 is TGTGCCAGCAGTCCTGACAGGGGGGCGACGCACTACGAGCAGTACTTC.